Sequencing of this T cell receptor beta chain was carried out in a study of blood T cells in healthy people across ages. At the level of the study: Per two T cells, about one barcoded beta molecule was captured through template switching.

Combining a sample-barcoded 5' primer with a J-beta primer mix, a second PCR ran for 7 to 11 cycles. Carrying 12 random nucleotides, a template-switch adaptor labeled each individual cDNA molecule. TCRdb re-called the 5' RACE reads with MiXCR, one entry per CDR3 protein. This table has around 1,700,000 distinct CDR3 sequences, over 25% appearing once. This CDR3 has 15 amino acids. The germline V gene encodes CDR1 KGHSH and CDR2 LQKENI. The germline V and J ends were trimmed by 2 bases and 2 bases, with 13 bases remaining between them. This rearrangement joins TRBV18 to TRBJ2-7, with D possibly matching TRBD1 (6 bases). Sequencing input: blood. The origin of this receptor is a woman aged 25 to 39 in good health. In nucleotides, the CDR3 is TGTGCCAGCTCACCAGGTACAGGGCTTCCCTACGAGCAGTACTTC. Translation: CASSPGTGLPYEQYF. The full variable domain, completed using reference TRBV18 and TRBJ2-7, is NAGVMQNPRHLVRRRGQEARLRCSPMKGHSHVYWYRQLPEEGLKFMVYLQKENIIDESGMPKERFSAEFPKEGPSILRIQQVVRGDSAAYFCASSPGTGLPYEQYFGPGTRLTVT.